This TCR beta chain comes out of a study of T cells in Graves' hyperthyroidism and ophthalmopathy (dated by TCRdb to the late 2010s). As for the study more broadly: Peripheral blood was sampled at the time of initial diagnosis, prior to any treatment. A discovery cohort of about a hundred patients, 43 with Graves' ophthalmopathy and 55 to 60 with stable Graves' hyperthyroidism, was used to find distinguishing TCR V-J signatures. Prospective prediction of ophthalmopathy was tested in an independent validation cohort of some 19 hyperthyroidism patients and some 17 patients who later progressed to ophthalmopathy. The 100 or so discovery patients were randomly split 7:3 into training and test sets. In roughly six Graves' hyperthyroidism patients, the study also compared T-cell repertoires from thyroid tissue with T-cell repertoires from blood. After sampling, hyperthyroidism patients received methimazole starting at 30 mg daily, and ophthalmopathy patients received high-dose intravenous methylprednisolone. The paper describes TCR Vbeta CDR3 sequencing of 135 peripheral blood samples, made up of roughly 45 ophthalmopathy patients, around 78 hyperthyroidism patients and 17 progressor patients. What the study reported, not specific to this receptor: During validation, the model predicted progression to ophthalmopathy a median of about 5.9 months ahead of onset, with almost 71% sensitivity and 72% to 80% specificity. Most expanded thyroid clonotypes (frequency above 0.001) were also found in blood, which suggests that blood repertoires may mirror thyroid immune responses. In cross-validation, a model built on a 13 V-J signature told ophthalmopathy apart from stable hyperthyroidism with 85% to 90% sensitivity and roughly 81% specificity, and in testing the same model reached 80%/75%. No statistical method was used to fix the sample size in advance, and group allocation was not hidden from the investigators.

In the ophthalmopathy patients, disease was moderately to severely active, with a Clinical Activity Score of 3 or more, a NOSPECS grade of 4 or more, and a duration of less than 3 months. Patients with uncontrolled infections, other autoimmune diseases, pregnancy or lactation were excluded. Diagnoses were based on clinical symptoms, serum thyroxine and TRAb, thyroid ultrasound and orbital computed tomography. PBMCs were isolated from 10 ml of fresh peripheral blood by Ficoll-Paque density gradient centrifugation. Total RNA was extracted with Trizol reagent, and quality was checked on an Agilent 2100 Bioanalyzer. CDR1 and CDR2, per the germline V gene, are MDHEN and SYDVKM. V lost 1 base and J lost 0 bases; the stretch between them is 10 bases long. Its CDR3 holds 16 amino acids, cysteine through phenylalanine. The retained sequence is limited to the CDR3, 48 bases, with the frame set at the first base.

Details on this clonotype: Its antigen target is currently unknown. Base-call qualities are not available, and no considerably larger clone is one nucleotide away.

TCR beta CDR3 regions were amplified from RNA transcripts. The first round of RT-PCR for the TCR CDR3 was performed with the HTBI primer set and the Qiagen OneStep RT-PCR kit. Libraries were constructed in a second round of multiplex PCR, after which size selection and purification were carried out. Libraries were sequenced paired-end with 100 bp reads on an Illumina HiSeq2000. Processing in the source paper ran as follows. SOAPnuke was used to process the raw data, with reads discarded if the reads contained adapters or uncalled bases, had a mean Phred below 15, or lacked an exact constant-primer or identifier match. High-quality paired reads were merged with COPE v1.2.5, and unique nucleotide sequences were defined as clonotypes. Clonotypes were aligned to IMGT TRBV, TRBD and TRBJ reference segments using MiTCR v1.1. Analysis was restricted to V-J combinations with a frequency above 0.0001, which covered 99.2% of repertoires. The TCS score was defined as F50 (clonal expansion) divided by E x V (chaos), with BLOSUM62-based TCRdist calculated between CDR3 peptides within each V-J. Welch's t-statistics and random forest reduced just over 500 V-J features to 13, which were used in a naive Bayes classifier (R e1071). The public sequencing data were trimmed at Q25 with fastp and processed into clonotypes with MiXCR by TCRdb, which kept only in-frame beta chains. Each entry is one CDR3 protein sequence, shown with its most common DNA and genes. It is TCRdb's table, rather than the study itself, that gives the V and J calls and clone size. Present in this sample are about 640,000 distinct CDR3 sequences, about a fifth of which were seen just once. The leading ten clones occupy about 35% of the sample.

This sequence originates from a man aged 25-45 years with Graves' ophthalmopathy. Material for sequencing was blood. The chain couples TRBV28 to TRBJ1-5; too little of a D gene remains to name it. CDR3 protein: CASSLSRGYSNQPQHF. In nucleotides, the sequence is TGTGCCAGCAGTTTATCCCGGGGATATAGCAATCAGCCCCAGCATTTT.